This T cell receptor (beta chain) originates from a study of blood T cell repertoires in COVID-19. V was trimmed by 2 bases and J by 2 bases, leaving 16 bases between them. The germline gives CDR1 GTSNPN, CDR2 SVGIG (reference sequence). The CDR3 length is 15 residues. Sequenced by immunoSEQ multiplex PCR; TCRdb stores in-frame clones only, minus some. The profile shows 110,000 or so clones, about three quarters of them singletons. This rearrangement joins TRBV30 to TRBJ2-7; D ambiguous. The sequence was obtained from a human donor in a cohort sampled during active or convalescent COVID-19. The sequencing input was peripheral blood. The CDR3 DNA reads TGTGCCTGGAGTCTCGGATGGCGGCAAACCTACGAGCAGTACTTC. This sequence encodes CAWSLGWRQTYEQYF.